The clone carrying this T cell receptor (beta chain) has just one count. No antigen is known for it. The entry originates in a study of lymphopenia after photon versus proton radiotherapy. Study-level results: Proton therapy kept repertoires fairly stable, unlike photons, which gained effector/memory cells.

The assay was immunoSEQ multiplex PCR, and TCRdb's table has in-frame clones only and misses some. This sample has under 65,000 clones, with approximately 84% found just once. This CDR3 contains 11 residues. Trimming removed 1 base from V and 7 bases from J, with 4 bases in between. Germline CDR1 SGHTA, CDR2 FQGNSA. This clonotype was obtained from a man aged 55 to 70 with pancreatic cancer. This specimen consisted of peripheral blood, obtained from a patient treated with proton-based radiotherapy. The chain uses TRBV7-2 and TRBJ1-1, with unresolved D. The CDR3 is CASSLVREAFF. The CDR3 DNA reads TGTGCCAGCAGCTTAGTTCGTGAAGCTTTCTTT. The variable domain in full, with the rest retrieved from reference TRBV7-2 and TRBJ1-1, is GAGVSQSPSNKVTEKGKDVELRCDPISGHTALYWYRQSLGQGLEFLIYFQGNSAPDKSGLPSDRFSAERTGGSVSTLTIQRTQQEDSAVYLCASSLVREAFFGQGTRLTVV.